The 31 T cell receptor beta chains in this list originate from one sample, sequenced in a study of control samples from healthy donors and cancer patients. Clones were sequenced by immunoSEQ multiplex PCR, and TCRdb holds only the in-frame ones, with some missing. The table lists under 200,000 clones, about 94% of them singletons. Sequenced material: PBMCs. The receptors stem from a man in his 60s with colorectal cancer.

The rearrangement uses TRBV29-1 and TRBJ1-5, with D perhaps TRBD1 (5 bases). CDR3 length: 13 residues. V gave up 4 bases and J gave up 4 bases, with 11 bases separating them. Germline V gene sequence: CDR1 SQVTM, CDR2 ANQGSEA. The CDR3 DNA reads TGCAGCGTTGGAACAGGTCTAAATCAGCCCCAGCATTTT. Residues: CSVGTGLNQPQHF.

The count of this clone is one. The chain recombines TRBV6-5 with TRBJ2-3; weak D call: TRBD2 (6 bases). V gave up 10 bases and J gave up 1 base, with 12 bases separating them. The germline gives CDR1 MNHEY, CDR2 SVGAGI. The length of the CDR3 is 13 residues. This CDR3 is CATRDSGTDTQYF. CDR3 coding DNA: TGTGCCACCCGGGACTCTGGCACAGATACGCAGTATTTT.

The chain employs TRBV7-2 and TRBJ1-6; TRBD1 might be the D (6 bases). There are 15 residues in the CDR3. With 8 bases removed from V and 6 bases from J, the gap between germline ends came to 17 bases. In germline, CDR1 is SGHTA, CDR2 FQGNSA. The CDR3 here is CASALGGQGNSPLHF. In nucleotides, the CDR3 is TGTGCCAGCGCTCTGGGGGGGCAGGGTAATTCACCCCTCCACTTT.

This sequence joins TRBV6-2 or TRBV6-3 and TRBJ1-5; 10 nucleotides match TRBD1. V trimming: 5 bases; J trimming: 1 base; junction bases outside the gene matches: 11. The germline V gene encodes CDR1 MNHEY and CDR2 SVGEGT. The CDR3 has 18 amino acids. For the CDR3, the DNA is TGTGCCAGCAGTCCAGGGACAGGGGAGGCAGAGAGCAATCAGCCCCAGCATTTT. This codes for CASSPGTGEAESNQPQHF.

V usage is TRBV27 and J usage is TRBJ1-1; 12 bases align to TRBD1. Trimming took 6 bases from V and 4 from J; bases not matched to a gene: 3. Germline CDR1 MNHEY, CDR2 SMNVEV (reference sequence). The CDR3 extends over 14 amino acids. CDR3 DNA sequence: TGTGCCAGCAGGGTGGGACAGGGGGCCACTGAAGCTTTCTTT. Protein: CASRVGQGATEAFF.

The CDR3 reads CASSVGLAGPSSYNEQFF. Written as DNA, the CDR3 is TGTGCCAGCAGCGTAGGACTAGCGGGTCCAAGCTCCTACAATGAGCAGTTCTTC. The J gene is TRBJ2-1, the V gene TRBV9, with 10 bases matching TRBD2. This CDR3 has 18 amino acids. Looked up from germline, CDR1 is SGDLS and CDR2 is YYNGEE. V lost 0 bases to trimming and J lost 0 bases; unmatched junction nucleotides: 6.

This sequence joins TRBV7-2 and TRBJ2-5; no clear D. Germline V CDR1 and CDR2: SGHTA, FQGNSA. The CDR3 is 14 residues long. Trimming took off 1 base at V and 3 bases at J, with 9 bases between the two ends. The CDR3 DNA is TGTGCCAGCAGCTTAGATCGGCTTAAAGAGACCCAGTACTTC. It specifies CASSLDRLKETQYF. The full variable domain, completed using reference TRBV7-2 and TRBJ2-5, is GAGVSQSPSNKVTEKGKDVELRCDPISGHTALYWYRQSLGQGLEFLIYFQGNSAPDKSGLPSDRFSAERTGGSVSTLTIQRTQQEDSAVYLCASSLDRLKETQYFGPGTRLLVL.

This clone was seen only a few times. The V gene is TRBV7-9, the J gene TRBJ1-6; D is uncertain. The CDR3 extends over 14 amino acids. Germline CDR1 is SEHNR and CDR2 is FQNEAQ (reference sequence). V was shortened by 1 base and J by 10 bases, with 11 bases between the two germline ends. Here the CDR3 DNA reads TGTGCCAGCAGCTTAGAGGCGGAGCGCTCACCCCTCCACTTT. Protein: CASSLEAERSPLHF.

This rearrangement joins TRBV5-1 to TRBJ2-5, with 7 bases fitting TRBD1. CDR1 is SGHRS and CDR2 is YFSETQ in the germline V gene. CDR3 size: 15 residues. V was clipped by 4 bases and J by 3 bases; unmatched bases: 9. The CDR3 here is CASSRAGGIEETQYF. The CDR3, as DNA: TGCGCCAGCAGCCGGGCAGGGGGTATAGAAGAGACCCAGTACTTC.

The chain recombines TRBV27 with TRBJ1-4; possible D gene TRBD1, 6 bases. V lost 5 bases to trimming and J lost 6 bases, with 13 bases between them. Germline values: CDR1 MNHEY, CDR2 SMNVEV (reference sequence). The CDR3 contains 14 residues. In DNA form, the CDR3 reads TGTGCCAGCAGTCTACAGGGTGGCGATGAAAAACTGTTTTTT. Amino acid sequence: CASSLQGGDEKLFF.

This chain links TRBV5-1 with TRBJ2-2; TRBD1 aligns across 9 bases. The junction had 2 bases not matched to a gene; V was cut back by 4 bases and J by 4 bases. The CDR3 loop spans 14 amino acids. The germline CDR1 and CDR2 sequences are SGHRS and YFSETQ. The CDR3 coding sequence is TGCGCCAGCAGCGCGGACAGGGGCACCGGGGAGCTGTTTTTT. Residues: CASSADRGTGELFF. Full variable domain (rest looked up from reference TRBV5-1 and TRBJ2-2): KAGVTQTPRYLIKTRGQQVTLSCSPISGHRSVSWYQQTPGQGLQFLFEYFSETQRNKGNFPGRFSGRQFSNSRSEMNVSTLELGDSALYLCASSADRGTGELFFGEGSRLTVL.

The chain employs TRBV27 and TRBJ2-7; 7 bases line up with TRBD1. The CDR3 is 14 amino acids. Germline CDR1 reads MNHEY; CDR2 reads SMNVEV (reference sequence). V gave up 6 bases and J gave up 2 bases; unmatched junction bases: 7. DNA for the CDR3: TGTGCCAGCAGCACGACAGGGTTACCCTACGAGCAGTACTTC. Protein: CASSTTGLPYEQYF.

This clone occurred once. The rearrangement uses TRBV7-9 and TRBJ2-5, with D hard to call. This CDR3 has 17 amino acids. The germline V gene has CDR1 SEHNR and CDR2 FQNEAQ (reference sequence). Trimming removed 3 bases at V and 1 base at J, with 18 bases between. The CDR3 here is CASSLKGFGRTQETQYF. The DNA of the CDR3 is TGTGCCAGCAGCTTGAAGGGATTTGGGCGAACCCAAGAGACCCAGTACTTC.

The chain is built from TRBV27 and TRBJ2-7; 9 bases align to TRBD1. The CDR3 consists of 13 residues. Germline V gives CDR1 MNHEY, CDR2 SMNVEV (reference sequence). V shed 6 bases, J shed 7 bases, and the junction held 7 bases outside the gene matches. In DNA, the CDR3 is TGTGCCAGCAGAAACCGGGACAGGGTAGAGCAGTACTTC. Protein product: CASRNRDRVEQYF.

J is TRBJ2-6 and V is TRBV19, with 7 bases lining up with TRBD1. The CDR3 spans 14 residues. Germline trimming cut 7 bases from V and 4 bases from J; bases unmatched to any gene: 4. CDR1 LNHDA and CDR2 SQIVND come from the germline V gene (reference sequence). The DNA of the CDR3 is TGTGCCAGTACTGGACAGGCAGGGGCCAACGTCCTGACTTTC. This translates into CASTGQAGANVLTF.

Here the CDR3 reads CASSRPTGLGTEAFF. CDR3 sequence (DNA): TGTGCCAGCAGCCGACCGACAGGGTTGGGTACTGAAGCTTTCTTT. The chain joins TRBV7-9 to TRBJ1-1, with 7 bases aligning to TRBD1. From germline, CDR1 is SEHNR and CDR2 FQNEAQ (reference sequence). There are 15 residues in the CDR3. With 5 bases clipped from V and 5 bases from J, the junction kept 11 bases outside the gene matches.

CDR3 in DNA: TGTGCCAGCAAACAGGGGGCTGACACTGAAGCTTTCTTT. Protein product: CASKQGADTEAFF. The chain joins TRBV27 to TRBJ1-1; 9 bases map to TRBD1. The V gene's germline CDR1 is MNHEY and CDR2 SMNVEV (reference sequence). The CDR3 runs 13 residues. J was trimmed by 3 bases and V by 7 bases; bases with no gene match: 3.

V gene TRBV18 combines with J gene TRBJ2-1; D perhaps matches TRBD2 (6 bases). This CDR3 has 14 residues. The germline V gene encodes CDR1 KGHSH and CDR2 LQKENI. Trimming cost V 4 bases and J 6 bases, with 13 bases left between them. The CDR3 sequence is CASSLAALGNEQFF. CDR3 DNA sequence: TGTGCCAGCTCACTAGCGGCCCTAGGCAATGAGCAGTTCTTC. Variable domain in full (rest from reference TRBV18 and TRBJ2-1): NAGVMQNPRHLVRRRGQEARLRCSPMKGHSHVYWYRQLPEEGLKFMVYLQKENIIDESGMPKERFSAEFPKEGPSILRIQQVVRGDSAAYFCASSLAALGNEQFFGPGTRLTVL.

J is TRBJ2-5 and V is TRBV18; 10 bases agree with TRBD2. The germline gives CDR1 KGHSH, CDR2 LQKENI. V was pared by 1 base and J by 5 bases, with 7 bases of the junction left unmatched. CDR3 length equals 16 residues. The CDR3 bases are TGTGCCAGCTCACCACTTAGCGGGGGGCCTTGGGAGACCCAGTACTTC. It specifies CASSPLSGGPWETQYF.

The chain employs TRBV6-5 and TRBJ1-2, with D hard to call. Germline loops: CDR1 MNHEY, CDR2 SVGAGI. V lost 0 bases to trimming and J lost 4 bases, with 6 bases between them. There are 13 residues in the CDR3. The DNA of the CDR3 is TGTGCCAGCAGTTACTCGATCCTCTATGGCTACACCTTC. Amino acid sequence: CASSYSILYGYTF.

The CDR3 reads CASSYGTGLNYGYTF. CDR3 DNA: TGTGCCAGCAGTTACGGGACAGGCCTAAACTATGGCTACACCTTC. The J gene is TRBJ1-2, the V gene TRBV6-5, with 8 bases lining up with TRBD1. This CDR3 spans 15 amino acids. Germline V gives CDR1 MNHEY, CDR2 SVGAGI. J gave up 2 bases and V 2 bases, and 4 bases lay outside the gene matches.

The CDR3 region is CASSMGVNRGETQYF. The CDR3 DNA follows: TGTGCCAGTAGTATGGGGGTGAACAGGGGAGAGACCCAGTACTTC. The chain is built from TRBV19 and TRBJ2-5; 7 bases line up with TRBD1. The CDR3 runs 15 residues. The V segment lost 3 bases and the J segment 4 bases; nucleotides outside the gene matches: 8. From germline, CDR1 is LNHDA and CDR2 SQIVND (reference sequence).

The chain recombines TRBV5-4 with TRBJ2-1; 7 nucleotides agree with TRBD2. This CDR3 comprises 13 residues. V dropped 1 base and J dropped 7; count of bases not matched to a gene: 2. The germline V gene encodes CDR1 SGHNT and CDR2 YYREEE (reference sequence). The CDR3 DNA is TGTGCCAGCAGCTTGTCGGGGGGTAATGAGCAGTTCTTC. Translating it yields CASSLSGGNEQFF.

The table lists this clone with a count of one. The V gene is TRBV5-1, the J gene TRBJ2-1, with TRBD2 matching 9 bases. V lost 7 bases to trimming and J lost 9 bases; unmatched junction nucleotides: 11. This CDR3 is built from 14 residues. Germline V gene lookup returns CDR1 SGHRS and CDR2 YFSETQ. The CDR3 protein is CASARGGDFLEQFF. The CDR3 DNA follows: TGCGCCAGCGCCCGCGGGGGGGACTTCCTTGAGCAGTTCTTC.

Written as DNA, the CDR3 is TGTGCCAGCAGCGTAGACTGGGGGGGCGCAGGTGGCTACACCTTC. It translates to CASSVDWGGAGGYTF. This sequence joins TRBV9 and TRBJ1-2; tentatively, D is TRBD1 (6 bases). From germline, CDR1 is SGDLS and CDR2 YYNGEE. Trimming shortened V by 0 bases and J by 7 bases, and 16 bases separated the two germline ends. The CDR3 loop spans 15 amino acids.

The chain combines TRBV9 with TRBJ2-7; D possibly matches TRBD1 or TRBD2 (5 bases each). Germline V CDR1 and CDR2: SGDLS, YYNGEE. The V end lost 3 bases, the J end lost 2 bases, and 15 bases lay between the germline ends. This CDR3 region has 15 residues. The chain's CDR3 is CASSGDRGGPYEQYF. Written as DNA, the CDR3 is TGTGCCAGCAGCGGCGACCGTGGGGGTCCCTACGAGCAGTACTTC.

The V and J genes are TRBV19 and TRBJ2-4, with 8 bases that match TRBD1. Germline-derived CDR1 and CDR2 are LNHDA and SQIVND (reference sequence). The CDR3 is made up of 13 amino acids. The V segment lost 8 bases and the J segment 9 bases; nucleotides outside the gene matches: 9. CDR3 residues: CASGRGPEGIQYF. The CDR3 DNA reads TGTGCCAGTGGCAGGGGGCCGGAGGGCATTCAGTACTTC.

This chain uses TRBV20-1 with TRBJ1-6; possible D gene TRBD1, 6 bases. This CDR3 comprises 15 residues. The germline CDR1 and CDR2 sequences are DFQATT and SNEGSKA (reference sequence). V was cut by 3 bases and J by 7 bases, with 16 bases left in between. The CDR3 nucleotides are TGCAGTGCTAGTACCGGGGGCACGAGCAATTCACCCCTCCACTTT. It specifies CSASTGGTSNSPLHF.

The V and J genes are TRBV3-1 (or the pseudogene TRBV3-2) and TRBJ2-7; a weak D match, TRBD1 (6 bases). The CDR3 is 14 residues long. In germline, CDR1 is LGHDT, CDR2 YNNKEL (reference sequence). Trimming pared 1 base from V and 4 bases from J, leaving 11 bases between. The CDR3 DNA sequence: TGTGCCAGCAGCCAAGGGCAGGGGAGATACGAGCAGTACTTC. This sequence encodes CASSQGQGRYEQYF.

The rearrangement joins TRBV18 to TRBJ1-2; D gene ambiguous. V lost 2 bases and J 3 bases, leaving 16 bases between the germline ends. CDR3 length: 16 residues. CDR1 is KGHSH and CDR2 is LQKENI in the germline V gene. DNA of the CDR3: TGTGCCAGCTCACCAGTCGTTGGGCAGGCCGACTATGGCTACACCTTC. Its protein product is CASSPVVGQADYGYTF.

The rearrangement links TRBV11-3 to TRBJ2-5; a possible D gene is TRBD1 (6 bases). CDR1 and CDR2 (germline): SGHNT, YENEEA. The ends were cut back, 0 bases at V and 5 bases at J, with 10 bases in the middle. The CDR3 has 14 residues. In nucleotides, the CDR3 is TGTGCCAGCAGCTTAGATCACAGGGCTGAGACCCAGTACTTC. Translating gives CASSLDHRAETQYF.